This T cell receptor beta chain appears in the sequencing data of a study of B cell selection in AIRE deficiency. Study-wide findings and caveats: Only about 9.3% of approximately 3,700 shared Treg sequences were patient-specific; 30% to 40% healthy-specific.

CD4+CD127+ cells were sorted as the conventional CD4 T cells. A note on this clone: Its target is not known.

Germline V CDR1 and CDR2: MNHEY, SMNVEV (reference sequence). The CDR3 sequence is 13 residues long. The junction had 3 bases not matched to a gene; V was cut back by 6 bases and J by 6 bases. Some clones are missing from TCRdb's copy, which holds only in-frame ones; the method was immunoSEQ multiplex PCR. The table shows more than 25,000 clones, with around 95% occurring only once. Sequencing was carried out using CD4+CD127+ conventional T cells sorted from PBMCs. The receptor was derived from a human donor in good health. The V call is TRBV27, the J call TRBJ2-1; TRBD1 matches at 9 bases. The CDR3 DNA is TGTGCCAGCAGGGACAGGGGTGGCAATGAGCAGTTCTTC. Amino acids: CASRDRGGNEQFF.